A single T cell receptor beta chain is shown here with its context. The data stem from a study of OX40 agonist ivuxolimab in advanced cancers. TCRdb's copy holds only in-frame clones and misses some; the assay was immunoSEQ multiplex PCR. The repertoire holds about 83,000 clones, around 80% seen once, with around 1.5% in the top ten. Germline assignment: CDR1 SGDLS and CDR2 YYNGEE. V shed 7 bases and J 0 bases; nucleotides not matched to a gene: 7. The CDR3 runs to 16 residues. Autoimmune disease history or systemic immunosuppression excluded patients. The source of this sequence is an adult with an advanced solid tumor such as melanoma, head and neck, liver or kidney cancer. V is TRBV9 and J is TRBJ2-6; TRBD1 matches at 7 bases. The sample in question was CD4+ or CD8+ T cells sorted from blood, obtained in a trial of the OX40 agonist ivuxolimab. The CDR3 nucleotides read TGTGCCAGCGAGGGACAGAGTAACTCTGGGGCCAACGTCCTGACTTTC. This gives the protein CASEGQSNSGANVLTF.